This T cell receptor beta chain derives from a study of shared clonotypes between healthy human individuals. The overall study: For every donor, three CD4 naive, three CD4 memory, two CD8 naive and one CD8 memory plates were used.

Looked up from germline, CDR1 is ENHRY and CDR2 is SYGVKD. V was cut by 8 bases and J by 1 base, with 16 bases left in between. This CDR3 is built from 15 residues. The naive CD8 subset, CD45RO-negative cells positively selected for CCR7, excluded terminally differentiated effector memory CD45RA+ cells. The data were produced by immunoSEQ multiplex PCR, yet TCRdb's version contains in-frame clones alone and is incomplete. The sample holds 2 million to 2.5 million clones; about 93% are singletons and the top ten take more than 1.5%. The receptor was derived from a man younger than 35 in good health. Some clones in this sample may be carry-over from other donors' samples. This rearrangement joins TRBV10-3 to TRBJ2-3; D is perhaps TRBD2 (5 bases). Sample: naive CD8+ T cells from PBMCs. As DNA, the CDR3 is TGTGCCATCGCGGGTCCACTCATCGGCACAGATACGCAGTATTTT. Its protein product is CAIAGPLIGTDTQYF.